This entry concerns a single T cell receptor beta chain. Its target is unknown. This sample is drawn from a study of cytomegalovirus exposure and HLA in healthy donors. It was with 60 Vbeta and 13 Jbeta primers that the PCR ran. Sequenced by immunoSEQ multiplex PCR; TCRdb stores in-frame clones only, minus some. The sample carries 150,000 to 250,000 clones, approximately 78% recorded once. Trimming removed 4 bases from V and 0 bases from J, with 20 bases in between. This CDR3 has 17 amino acids. The V gene's germline CDR1 is SGHRS and CDR2 YFSETQ. The study's findings and limits: Per published accounts, TCR beta sequences correctly predicted the HLA-A and HLA-B alleles of most subjects.

This sequence joins TRBV5-1 and TRBJ2-7, with D perhaps TRBD2 (5 bases). The specimen sequenced was PBMCs. The origin of this receptor is a woman aged 45-59 years in good health and CMV-seropositive. The CDR3 nucleotides read TGCGCCAGCAGCCCGGGCGCGGGTACGCCCAGCTCCTACGAGCAGTACTTC. It encodes CASSPGAGTPSSYEQYF.